Listed here is a single T cell receptor beta chain. The CDR3 covers 16 residues. Trimming took off 5 bases at V and 2 bases at J, with 19 bases between the two ends. Germline V CDR1 and CDR2: SGHDT, YYEEEE. The data were taken from a study of technical replicates of blood from several donors. TCRdb's copy holds only in-frame clones and misses some; the assay was immunoSEQ multiplex PCR. The sample has 65,000 to 95,000 clones, approximately 97% seen once; the top ten hold under 0.3%. The chain couples TRBV5-6 to TRBJ2-5; D might be TRBD2 (6 bases). The sequencing input was T cells isolated from PBMCs. This clonotype was sampled from a human donor in good health. Written as DNA, the CDR3 is TGTGCCAGCAGTTGGGGACTCTTACAACGGCAAGAGACCCAGTACTTC. Translation gives CASSWGLLQRQETQYF.